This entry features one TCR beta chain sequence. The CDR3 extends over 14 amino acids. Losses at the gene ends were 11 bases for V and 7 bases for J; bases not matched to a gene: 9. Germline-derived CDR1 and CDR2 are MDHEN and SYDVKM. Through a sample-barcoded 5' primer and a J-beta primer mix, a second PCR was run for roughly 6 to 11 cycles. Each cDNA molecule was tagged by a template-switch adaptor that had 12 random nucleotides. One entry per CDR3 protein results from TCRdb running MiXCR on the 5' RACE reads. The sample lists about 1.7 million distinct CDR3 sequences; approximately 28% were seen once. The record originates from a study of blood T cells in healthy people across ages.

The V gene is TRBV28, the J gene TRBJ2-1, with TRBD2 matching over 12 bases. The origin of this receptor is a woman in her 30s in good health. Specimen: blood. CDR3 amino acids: CACQTSGGRNEQFF. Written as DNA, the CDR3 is TGTGCCTGCCAGACTAGCGGGGGAAGAAATGAGCAGTTCTTC.